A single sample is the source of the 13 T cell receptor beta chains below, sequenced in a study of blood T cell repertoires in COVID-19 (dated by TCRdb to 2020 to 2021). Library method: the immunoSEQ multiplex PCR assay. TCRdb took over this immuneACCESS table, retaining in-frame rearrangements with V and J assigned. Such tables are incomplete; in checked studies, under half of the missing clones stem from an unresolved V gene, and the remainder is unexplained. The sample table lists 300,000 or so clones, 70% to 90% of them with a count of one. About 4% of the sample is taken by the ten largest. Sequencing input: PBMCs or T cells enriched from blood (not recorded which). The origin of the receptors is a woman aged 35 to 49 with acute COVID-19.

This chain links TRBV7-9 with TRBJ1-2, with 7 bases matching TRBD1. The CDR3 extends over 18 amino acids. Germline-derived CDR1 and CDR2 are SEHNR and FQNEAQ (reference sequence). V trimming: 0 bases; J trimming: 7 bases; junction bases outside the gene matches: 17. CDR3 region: CASSLALSTGQDPGGYTF. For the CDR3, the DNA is TGTGCCAGCAGCTTAGCGCTCTCGACAGGGCAAGATCCGGGTGGCTACACCTTC.

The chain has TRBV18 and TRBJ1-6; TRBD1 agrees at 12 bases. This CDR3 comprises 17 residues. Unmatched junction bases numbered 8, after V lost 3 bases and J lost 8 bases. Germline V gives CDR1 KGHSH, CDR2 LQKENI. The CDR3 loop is CASSPGQGAIGYSPLHF. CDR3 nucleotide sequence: TGTGCCAGCTCACCGGGACAGGGGGCAATTGGTTATTCACCCCTCCACTTT.

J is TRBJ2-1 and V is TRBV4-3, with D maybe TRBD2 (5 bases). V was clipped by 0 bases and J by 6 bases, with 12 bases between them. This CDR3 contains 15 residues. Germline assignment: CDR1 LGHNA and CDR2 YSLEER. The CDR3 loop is CASSQDRLAANEQFF. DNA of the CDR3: TGCGCCAGCAGCCAAGATAGGCTAGCTGCCAATGAGCAGTTCTTC.

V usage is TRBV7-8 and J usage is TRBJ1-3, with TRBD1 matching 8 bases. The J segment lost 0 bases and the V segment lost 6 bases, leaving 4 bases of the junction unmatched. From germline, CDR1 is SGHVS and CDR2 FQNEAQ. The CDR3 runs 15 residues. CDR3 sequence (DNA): TGTGCCAGCAGAGATACAGGGGGCTCTGGAAACACCATATATTTT. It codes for CASRDTGGSGNTIYF.

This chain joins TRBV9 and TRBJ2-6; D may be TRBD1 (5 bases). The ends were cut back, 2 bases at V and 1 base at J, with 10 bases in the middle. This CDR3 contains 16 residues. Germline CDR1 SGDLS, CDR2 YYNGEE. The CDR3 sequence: CASSVNKGSGANVLTF. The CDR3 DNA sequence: TGTGCCAGCAGCGTTAACAAGGGGTCTGGGGCCAACGTCCTGACTTTC.

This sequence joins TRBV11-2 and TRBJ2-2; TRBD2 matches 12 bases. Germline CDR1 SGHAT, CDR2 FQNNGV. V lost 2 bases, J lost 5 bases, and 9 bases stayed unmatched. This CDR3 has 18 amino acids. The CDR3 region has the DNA TGTGCCAGCAGCTTACGCCCGACTAGCGGGAGCCGAACCGGGGAGCTGTTTTTT. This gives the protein CASSLRPTSGSRTGELFF.

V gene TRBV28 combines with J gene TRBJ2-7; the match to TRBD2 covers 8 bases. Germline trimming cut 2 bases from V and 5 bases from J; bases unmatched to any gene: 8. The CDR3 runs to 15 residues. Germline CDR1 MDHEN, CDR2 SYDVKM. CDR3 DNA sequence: TGTGCCAGCAGTTTAGGGCTAGCGGGTATCAACGAGCAGTACTTC. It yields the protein CASSLGLAGINEQYF. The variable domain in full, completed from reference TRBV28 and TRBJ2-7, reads DVKVTQSSRYLVKRTGEKVFLECVQDMDHENMFWYRQDPGLGLRLIYFSYDVKMKEKGDIPEGYSVSREKKERFSLILESASTNQTSMYLCASSLGLAGINEQYFGPGTRLTVT.

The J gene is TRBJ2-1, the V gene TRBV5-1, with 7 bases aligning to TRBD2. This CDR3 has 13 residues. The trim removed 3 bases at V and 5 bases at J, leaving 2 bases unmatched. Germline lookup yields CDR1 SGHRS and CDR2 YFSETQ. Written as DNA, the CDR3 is TGCGCCAGCAGCTCTGGGACTAACAATGAGCAGTTCTTC. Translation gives CASSSGTNNEQFF.

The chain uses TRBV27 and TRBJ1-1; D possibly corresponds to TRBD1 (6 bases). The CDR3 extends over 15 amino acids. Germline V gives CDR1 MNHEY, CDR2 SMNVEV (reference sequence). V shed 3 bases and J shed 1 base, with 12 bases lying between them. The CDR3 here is CASSFGNRANTEAFF. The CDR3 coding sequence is TGTGCCAGCAGTTTTGGTAACAGGGCGAACACTGAAGCTTTCTTT.

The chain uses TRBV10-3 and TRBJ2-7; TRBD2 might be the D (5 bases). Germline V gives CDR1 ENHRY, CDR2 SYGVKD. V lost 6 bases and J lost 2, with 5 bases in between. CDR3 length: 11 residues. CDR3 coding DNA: TGTGCCATCAGGGGAGCCTACGAGCAGTACTTC. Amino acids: CAIRGAYEQYF.

DNA of the CDR3: TGTGCCGCATTTTGCGAGAGCTTTAAGTCCAATGAGCAGTTCTTC. It is translated as CAAFCESFKSNEQFF. The chain joins TRBV19 to TRBJ2-1; D remains unclear. This CDR3 is 15 amino acids long. Between the trimmed V and J ends, which lost 11 bases and 6 bases, there was a span of 23 bases. Germline V gene lookup returns CDR1 LNHDA and CDR2 SQIVND (reference sequence).

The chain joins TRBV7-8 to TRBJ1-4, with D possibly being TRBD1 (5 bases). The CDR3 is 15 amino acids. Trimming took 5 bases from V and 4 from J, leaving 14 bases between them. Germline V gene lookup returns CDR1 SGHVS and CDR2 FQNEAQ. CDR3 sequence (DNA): TGTGCCAGCAGCCCGGGGGTCGGGGATAATGAAAAACTGTTTTTT. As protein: CASSPGVGDNEKLFF. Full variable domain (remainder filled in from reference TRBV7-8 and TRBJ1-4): GAGVSQSPRYKVAKRGQDVALRCDPISGHVSLFWYQQALGQGPEFLTYFQNEAQLDKSGLPSDRFFAERPEGSVSTLKIQRTQQEDSAVYLCASSPGVGDNEKLFFGSGTQLSVL.

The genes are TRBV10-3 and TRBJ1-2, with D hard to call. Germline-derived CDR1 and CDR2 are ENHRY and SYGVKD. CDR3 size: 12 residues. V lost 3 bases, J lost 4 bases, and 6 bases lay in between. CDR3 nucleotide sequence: TGTGCCATCAGTGAACAGTCCTATGGCTACACCTTC. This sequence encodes CAISEQSYGYTF.